These T cell receptor beta chains were read from a single sample in a study of OX40 agonist ivuxolimab in advanced cancers. The data were produced by immunoSEQ multiplex PCR, yet TCRdb's version contains in-frame clones alone and is incomplete. The table shows roughly 60,000 clones, with approximately 80% occurring only once. The sample in question was CD4+ or CD8+ T cells sorted from blood, obtained in a trial of the OX40 agonist ivuxolimab. Every receptor here comes from an adult with an advanced solid tumor such as melanoma, head and neck, liver or kidney cancer. The conserved cysteine and the conserved F or W are not part of the CDR3 here. Each record gives: V gene, J gene, CDR3 length, CDR3 protein.

v_gene: TRBV2
j_gene: TRBJ2-2
len: 10
CDR3aa: ASTLRGGELF

v_gene: TRBV7-9
j_gene: TRBJ2-3
len: 11
CDR3aa: ASSFGSGDTQY

v_gene: TRBV4-1
j_gene: TRBJ1-4
len: 12
CDR3aa: ASRHQGANEKLF

v_gene: TRBV10-3
j_gene: TRBJ2-3
len: 13
CDR3aa: AISVAGGSTDTQY

v_gene: TRBV9
j_gene: TRBJ2-5
len: 12
CDR3aa: ASSPRDWSITQY

v_gene: TRBV9
j_gene: TRBJ1-2
len: 12
CDR3aa: ASSADDWGYGYT

v_gene: TRBV7-2
j_gene: TRBJ1-1
len: 12
CDR3aa: ASSLRQLNTEAF

v_gene: TRBV7-8
j_gene: TRBJ2-5
len: 14
CDR3aa: ASSLGGTGGKETQY

v_gene: TRBV18
j_gene: TRBJ2-1
len: 15
CDR3aa: ASSPRTGTSGLNEQF

v_gene: TRBV5-1
j_gene: TRBJ2-5
len: 16
CDR3aa: ASSFLGQGYVAQETQY

v_gene: TRBV5-1
j_gene: TRBJ1-2
len: 12
CDR3aa: ASSLGPGNYGYT

v_gene: TRBV7-9
j_gene: TRBJ1-3
len: 12
CDR3aa: ASSLGTDGNTIY

v_gene: TRBV5-4
j_gene: TRBJ1-3
len: 15
CDR3aa: ASSQVFGLSSGNTIY

v_gene: TRBV25-1
j_gene: TRBJ1-1
len: 14
CDR3aa: ASSEVDGAGDTEAF

v_gene: TRBV7-3
j_gene: TRBJ2-2
len: 12
CDR3aa: ASSFGTTTGELF

v_gene: TRBV4-1
j_gene: TRBJ1-2
len: 11
CDR3aa: ASSPQLGTGNT

v_gene: TRBV6-5
j_gene: TRBJ1-2
len: 11
CDR3aa: ASSYSRDYGYT

v_gene: TRBV7-2
j_gene: TRBJ1-1
len: 14
CDR3aa: ASSSRSSTENTEAF

v_gene: TRBV19
j_gene: TRBJ2-6
len: 13
CDR3aa: ASSPQGSGANVLT

v_gene: TRBV28
j_gene: TRBJ2-7
len: 10
CDR3aa: ASSLIGSEQY

v_gene: TRBV5-1
j_gene: TRBJ1-1
len: 13
CDR3aa: ASSPTGGINTEAF

v_gene: TRBV6-6
j_gene: TRBJ2-1
len: 12
CDR3aa: ASSTGGPYNEQF

v_gene: TRBV30
j_gene: TRBJ1-4
len: 11
CDR3aa: AWKKDGYEKLF

v_gene: TRBV5-8
j_gene: TRBJ2-2
len: 12
CDR3aa: ASSRDRDTGELF

v_gene: TRBV7-2
j_gene: TRBJ2-3
len: 15
CDR3aa: ASSSRVASGRTDTQY

v_gene: TRBV10-3
j_gene: TRBJ1-2
len: 14
CDR3aa: AISEQDSSRVDGYT

v_gene: TRBV20-1
j_gene: TRBJ2-5
len: 9
CDR3aa: SAQGMETQY

v_gene: TRBV5-1
j_gene: TRBJ2-5
len: 15
CDR3aa: ASSLVAGGEDQETQY

v_gene: TRBV28
j_gene: TRBJ2-7
len: 11
CDR3aa: ASRTGLTYEQY

v_gene: TRBV7-2
j_gene: TRBJ1-2
len: 12
CDR3aa: ASSPGTFAYGYT

v_gene: TRBV27
j_gene: TRBJ2-3
len: 14
CDR3aa: ASSPLAGGSTDTQY

v_gene: TRBV4-1
j_gene: TRBJ1-5
len: 15
CDR3aa: ASSQSFVGHLYQPQH

v_gene: TRBV11-3
j_gene: TRBJ2-1
len: 12
CDR3aa: ASSSGQSYNEQF